Below are 32 T cell receptor beta chains sequenced from a single sample in a study of blood T cell repertoires in COVID-19. The method was immunoSEQ multiplex PCR; TCRdb's version includes in-frame clones alone and lacks a portion of them. The sample comprises 300,000 to 350,000 clones, about 93% of which are singletons, and about 6.8% rests with the top ten. The sequenced sample was peripheral blood. Every receptor here comes from a woman aged 25 to 45 with COVID-19, enrolled during active disease.

The chain carries TRBV11-2 and TRBJ2-7; 8 positions agree with TRBD2. The CDR3 consists of 13 residues. V shed 5 bases, J shed 3 bases, and the junction held 3 bases outside the gene matches. Germline V gene data show CDR1 as SGHAT and CDR2 as FQNNGV. CDR3 bases: TGTGCCAGCAGCCCGGGGGGGAGCTACGAGCAGTACTTC. Translating it yields CASSPGGSYEQYF.

The J gene is TRBJ2-1, the V gene TRBV28; tentatively, D is TRBD2 (6 bases). V lost 3 bases and J 9 bases, leaving 9 bases between the germline ends. Germline V gene lookup returns CDR1 MDHEN and CDR2 SYDVKM. The CDR3 is 12 residues long. Here the CDR3 reads CASSLGGGEQFF. For the CDR3, the DNA is TGTGCCAGCAGTTTGGGGGGAGGTGAGCAGTTCTTC.

The chain links TRBV4-2 to TRBJ2-1, with 9 bases fitting TRBD2. Per the germline V gene, CDR1 is LGHNA and CDR2 is YNFKEQ. Trimming took 0 bases from V and 7 from J; bases not matched to a gene: 7. The CDR3 is 16 amino acids. The CDR3 loop reads CASSQEVSGRMNEQFF. For the CDR3, the DNA is TGTGCCAGCAGCCAAGAGGTAAGCGGGAGGATGAATGAGCAGTTCTTC.

The chain is built from TRBV2 and TRBJ2-7; 13 positions match TRBD2. This CDR3 is built from 17 residues. CDR1 is SNHLY, CDR2 FYNNEI, per germline. Germline trimming cut 7 bases from V and 0 bases from J; bases unmatched to any gene: 9. CDR3 protein: CASIGTSGRASSYEQYF. CDR3 DNA: TGTGCCAGCATAGGAACTAGCGGGAGGGCCTCCTCCTACGAGCAGTACTTC.

The chain has TRBV11-2 and TRBJ2-1; no clear D gene. Germline V gene data show CDR1 as SGHAT and CDR2 as FQNNGV. CDR3 length: 13 amino acids. V was trimmed by 5 bases and J by 7 bases, leaving 12 bases between them. The CDR3 sequence is CASSLPIFNEQFF. CDR3 in DNA: TGTGCCAGCAGCCTACCGATTTTTAATGAGCAGTTCTTC.

V gene TRBV15 combines with J gene TRBJ2-3, with D unresolved. The CDR3 has 13 residues. CDR1 and CDR2 (germline): LNHNV, YYDKDF (reference sequence). V was cut by 9 bases and J by 6 bases, with 16 bases left in between. The CDR3 protein is CATRNINGDTQYF. The CDR3 coding sequence is TGTGCCACTCGAAATATAAACGGGGATACGCAGTATTTT.

This rearrangement joins TRBV6-5 to TRBJ1-2; 10 positions match TRBD1. The V segment lost 8 bases and the J segment 4 bases; nucleotides outside the gene matches: 7. The CDR3 covers 14 residues. CDR1 MNHEY and CDR2 SVGAGI come from the germline V gene. This chain's CDR3 is CASAQGTGVYGYTF. CDR3 DNA: TGTGCCAGCGCCCAGGGGACAGGGGTCTATGGCTACACCTTC.

The rearrangement uses TRBV19 and TRBJ1-1, with 7 positions matching TRBD1. The CDR3 extends over 15 amino acids. Trimming cost V 9 bases and J 1 base; bases outside gene matches: 11. CDR1 LNHDA and CDR2 SQIVND come from the germline V gene (reference sequence). CDR3 protein: CASAIIGTANTEAFF. The CDR3, as DNA: TGTGCCAGCGCCATCATCGGGACAGCGAACACTGAAGCTTTCTTT.

The chain couples TRBV12-3 or TRBV12-4 to TRBJ1-4; D gene ambiguous. V dropped 8 bases and J dropped 12 bases, with 16 bases sitting between them. CDR3 length: 12 residues. The DNA for the CDR3 is TGTGCCAGCGGATCCGCTGTCGGGGAACTGTTTTTT. This codes for CASGSAVGELFF.

V gene TRBV19 combines with J gene TRBJ2-2; 11 bases map to TRBD1. J was trimmed by 4 bases and V by 8 bases; bases with no gene match: 6. Germline CDR1 and CDR2: LNHDA and SQIVND (reference sequence). This CDR3 region has 15 residues. Here the CDR3 reads CASGSDRGPTGELFF. The CDR3 nucleotides read TGTGCCAGTGGATCGGACAGGGGGCCCACCGGGGAGCTGTTTTTT.

The chain combines TRBV27 with TRBJ2-1, with no clear D. The CDR3 length is 15 residues. Trimming cost V 3 bases and J 0 bases, with 9 bases left between them. Germline-derived CDR1 and CDR2 are MNHEY and SMNVEV (reference sequence). The CDR3 loop is CASSLGAFSYNEQFF. The CDR3 coding sequence is TGTGCCAGCAGTTTGGGCGCGTTCTCCTACAATGAGCAGTTCTTC.

In nucleotides, the CDR3 is TGTGCCAGCACAGGCCCTATAGCGGGAGTGGTTGATACGCAGTATTTT. Protein sequence: CASTGPIAGVVDTQYF. The rearrangement joins TRBV7-2 to TRBJ2-3; 9 bases agree with TRBD2. After removal of 7 bases from V and 6 bases from J, the junction contained 14 bases not matched to a gene. This CDR3 is 16 amino acids long. Germline V CDR1 and CDR2: SGHTA, FQGNSA. The full variable domain, its missing parts supplied by reference TRBV7-2 and TRBJ2-3, is GAGVSQSPSNKVTEKGKDVELRCDPISGHTALYWYRQSLGQGLEFLIYFQGNSAPDKSGLPSDRFSAERTGGSVSTLTIQRTQQEDSAVYLCASTGPIAGVVDTQYFGPGTRLTVL.

A single count supports this clone. The genes are TRBV7-8 and TRBJ2-7; a possible D gene is TRBD2 (5 bases). Germline CDR1 is SGHVS and CDR2 is FQNEAQ. The CDR3 covers 14 residues. V was shortened by 2 bases and J by 2 bases, with 10 bases between the two germline ends. The CDR3 DNA sequence: TGTGCCAGCAGCTTACAGCGGTCCGCCTACGAGCAGTACTTC. The encoded protein is CASSLQRSAYEQYF. Variable domain in full (rest from reference TRBV7-8 and TRBJ2-7): GAGVSQSPRYKVAKRGQDVALRCDPISGHVSLFWYQQALGQGPEFLTYFQNEAQLDKSGLPSDRFFAERPEGSVSTLKIQRTQQEDSAVYLCASSLQRSAYEQYFGPGTRLTVT.

V gene TRBV6-2 or TRBV6-3 combines with J gene TRBJ1-5, with a possible D match to TRBD1 (5 bases). The germline CDR1 and CDR2 sequences are MNHEY and SVGEGT. CDR3 length: 14 amino acids. The V end lost 2 bases, the J end lost 6 bases, and 11 bases lay between the germline ends. CDR3 loop: CASSYGAVAQPQHF. In DNA, the CDR3 is TGTGCCAGCAGTTACGGGGCAGTGGCTCAGCCCCAGCATTTT.

The DNA for the CDR3 is TGTGCCAGCATGGTAGGGGAAGATGGCAATCAGCCCCAGCATTTT. This codes for CASMVGEDGNQPQHF. The V call is TRBV2, the J call TRBJ1-5, with D possibly TRBD1 on 5 matching bases. The germline CDR1 and CDR2 sequences are SNHLY and FYNNEI. Trimming cost V 7 bases and J 2 bases, with 15 bases left between them. This CDR3 region has 15 residues.

The chain carries TRBV27 and TRBJ2-7; 8 bases are shared with TRBD2. The CDR3 extends over 15 amino acids. CDR1 is MNHEY and CDR2 is SMNVEV in the germline V gene (reference sequence). Trimming at V came to 0 bases and at J to 3 bases, leaving 4 bases not matched to a gene. CDR3 in amino acids: CASSLSGTRVYEQYF. The CDR3 coding sequence is TGTGCCAGCAGTTTATCAGGGACTAGGGTCTACGAGCAGTACTTC.

In this sample, this clone turned up once. The chain recombines TRBV5-1 with TRBJ2-7, with TRBD2 identical over 10 bases. The CDR3 is 17 residues long. V lost 0 bases, J lost 1 base, and 7 bases stayed unmatched. CDR1 and CDR2 (germline): SGHRS, YFSETQ. In DNA, the CDR3 is TGCGCCAGCAGCTTGGGCACGAGCGGGAGGGTTTCCTACGAGCAGTACTTC. This encodes CASSLGTSGRVSYEQYF.

The gene calls are TRBV28 and TRBJ2-2, with 9 bases fitting TRBD2. Trimming at V came to 7 bases and at J to 2 bases, leaving 8 bases not matched to a gene. This CDR3 has 16 residues. CDR1 and CDR2 from the germline V gene are MDHEN and SYDVKM. CDR3: CASIQAGLANTGELFF. As DNA, the CDR3 is TGTGCCAGCATTCAGGCGGGACTAGCTAACACCGGGGAGCTGTTTTTT.

V gene TRBV30 combines with J gene TRBJ2-1; 9 bases align to TRBD1. This CDR3 comprises 14 residues. CDR1 and CDR2 from the germline V gene are GTSNPN and SVGIG (reference sequence). V shed 2 bases, J shed 3 bases, and the junction held 2 bases outside the gene matches. CDR3 protein: CAWSKGQGYNEQFF. In DNA, the CDR3 is TGTGCCTGGAGTAAGGGACAGGGCTACAATGAGCAGTTCTTC.

This clone was counted once. The chain is built from TRBV18 and TRBJ2-4; 8 bases are shared with TRBD1. Unmatched junction bases numbered 7, after V lost 3 bases and J lost 3 bases. This CDR3 spans 16 amino acids. CDR1 and CDR2 (germline): KGHSH, LQKENI. Here the CDR3 DNA reads TGTGCCAGCTCACCGTTCCAGGGGGCCGGCAAAAACATTCAGTACTTC. Encoded protein: CASSPFQGAGKNIQYF. Filled out from reference TRBV18 and TRBJ2-4, the complete variable domain reads NAGVMQNPRHLVRRRGQEARLRCSPMKGHSHVYWYRQLPEEGLKFMVYLQKENIIDESGMPKERFSAEFPKEGPSILRIQQVVRGDSAAYFCASSPFQGAGKNIQYFGAGTRLSVL.

J is TRBJ2-2 and V is TRBV2; weak D call: TRBD1 (6 bases). Trimming shortened V by 1 base and J by 7 bases, and 7 bases separated the two germline ends. From germline, CDR1 is SNHLY and CDR2 FYNNEI. CDR3 length equals 13 residues. In DNA, the CDR3 is TGTGCCAGCAGTGAAGAGGGGGTCGGGGAGCTGTTTTTT. Protein: CASSEEGVGELFF.

The rearrangement joins TRBV4-2 to TRBJ2-7, with TRBD1 as a possible D gene (5 bases). Germline V gene data show CDR1 as LGHNA and CDR2 as YNFKEQ. V was shortened by 4 bases and J by 6 bases, with 13 bases between the two germline ends. The CDR3 loop spans 13 amino acids. The CDR3 loop is CASSPGPGREQYF. CDR3 in DNA: TGTGCCAGCAGCCCAGGGCCCGGGCGCGAGCAGTACTTC.

The sample holds a few counts of this clone. The chain's CDR3 is CASSPRQGQINYGYTF. CDR3 nucleotides: TGTGCCAGCTCACCCCGACAGGGCCAAATTAACTATGGCTACACCTTC. The chain combines TRBV18 with TRBJ1-2; 7 bases agree with TRBD1. Looked up from germline, CDR1 is KGHSH and CDR2 is LQKENI. The V segment lost 3 bases and the J segment 1 base; nucleotides outside the gene matches: 8. This CDR3 is built from 16 residues. The complete variable domain, with remaining parts taken from reference TRBV18 and TRBJ1-2, reads NAGVMQNPRHLVRRRGQEARLRCSPMKGHSHVYWYRQLPEEGLKFMVYLQKENIIDESGMPKERFSAEFPKEGPSILRIQQVVRGDSAAYFCASSPRQGQINYGYTFGSGTRLTVV.

The rearrangement joins TRBV2 to TRBJ2-3; 7 bases are a match to TRBD1. Unmatched junction bases numbered 6, after V lost 6 bases and J lost 6 bases. CDR1 and CDR2 from the germline V gene are SNHLY and FYNNEI. The CDR3 is 13 residues long. This CDR3 reads CASRGQVGDTQYF. CDR3 nucleotides: TGTGCCAGCAGAGGACAGGTTGGGGATACGCAGTATTTT.

The chain couples TRBV28 to TRBJ1-6; possible D gene TRBD1, 5 bases. V gave up 7 bases and J gave up 9 bases, with 22 bases separating them. Germline loops: CDR1 MDHEN, CDR2 SYDVKM. The CDR3 covers 16 residues. The CDR3 protein is CASNNPVGGDSSPLHF. CDR3 sequence (DNA): TGTGCCAGCAACAATCCCGTAGGAGGGGATTCTTCACCCCTCCACTTT.

This chain connects TRBV2 to TRBJ2-7, with 15 positions matching TRBD2. V dropped 7 bases and J dropped 6; count of bases not matched to a gene: 4. The germline gives CDR1 SNHLY, CDR2 FYNNEI. The CDR3 has 14 amino acids. CDR3 loop: CASMGGLAGGEQYF. The CDR3 nucleotides are TGTGCCAGCATGGGGGGACTAGCGGGAGGCGAGCAGTACTTC.

This clone was counted between two and nine times. The rearrangement uses TRBV7-9 and TRBJ1-1; 7 nucleotides align to TRBD1. This CDR3 region has 15 residues. Trimming removed 3 bases from V and 3 bases from J; junction bases left unmatched: 7. The germline V gene has CDR1 SEHNR and CDR2 FQNEAQ (reference sequence). In DNA form, the CDR3 reads TGTGCCAGCAGCTTTGGGACAGCGACTTACACTGAAGCTTTCTTT. Amino acids: CASSFGTATYTEAFF. Using reference TRBV7-9 and TRBJ1-1 for the parts outside the CDR3, the full variable domain is DTGVSQNPRHKITKRGQNVTFRCDPISEHNRLYWYRQTLGQGPEFLTYFQNEAQLEKSRLLSDRFSAERPKGSFSTLEIQRTEQGDSAMYLCASSFGTATYTEAFFGQGTRLTVV.

V and J are TRBV6-5 and TRBJ1-1; D not certain. Germline values: CDR1 MNHEY, CDR2 SVGAGI. The CDR3 extends over 13 amino acids. Trimming took off 7 bases at V and 1 base at J, with 10 bases between the two ends. CDR3 loop: CASTFSTNTEAFF. As DNA, the CDR3 is TGTGCCAGCACCTTTAGTACGAACACTGAAGCTTTCTTT.

The chain carries TRBV9 and TRBJ2-5; D not resolved. CDR3 size: 16 residues. Germline V lookup: CDR1 SGDLS, CDR2 YYNGEE. V dropped 0 bases and J dropped 5 bases, with 17 bases sitting between them. Here the CDR3 reads CASSVDPTQSRETQYF. The CDR3, as DNA: TGTGCCAGCAGCGTAGACCCCACACAGAGTCGGGAGACCCAGTACTTC.

The rearrangement uses TRBV28 and TRBJ2-2, with 7 nucleotides matching TRBD2. Germline CDR1 MDHEN, CDR2 SYDVKM. Trimming at V came to 8 bases and at J to 4 bases, leaving 1 base not matched to a gene. The CDR3 sequence is 12 residues long. The CDR3 sequence: CASGEGTGELFF. The CDR3 DNA is TGTGCCAGCGGGGAGGGCACCGGGGAGCTGTTTTTT.

V gene TRBV5-1 combines with J gene TRBJ2-1, with D possibly TRBD2 on 6 matching bases. CDR1 and CDR2 (germline): SGHRS, YFSETQ. The CDR3 loop spans 13 amino acids. The V and J ends lost 0 bases and 9 bases respectively, with 10 bases between them. CDR3 sequence (DNA): TGCGCCAGCAGCTTGGTCGGAGGGTCTGAGCAGTTCTTC. This encodes CASSLVGGSEQFF.

The chain joins TRBV28 to TRBJ1-4; TRBD1 is a possible D gene (6 bases). Germline CDR1 and CDR2: MDHEN and SYDVKM. Deletions cut 1 base from V and 3 bases from J, with 9 bases between. This CDR3 contains 15 residues. DNA for the CDR3: TGTGCCAGCAGTTTATTAGGGGGTCCTAATGAAAAACTGTTTTTT. Translation: CASSLLGGPNEKLFF.